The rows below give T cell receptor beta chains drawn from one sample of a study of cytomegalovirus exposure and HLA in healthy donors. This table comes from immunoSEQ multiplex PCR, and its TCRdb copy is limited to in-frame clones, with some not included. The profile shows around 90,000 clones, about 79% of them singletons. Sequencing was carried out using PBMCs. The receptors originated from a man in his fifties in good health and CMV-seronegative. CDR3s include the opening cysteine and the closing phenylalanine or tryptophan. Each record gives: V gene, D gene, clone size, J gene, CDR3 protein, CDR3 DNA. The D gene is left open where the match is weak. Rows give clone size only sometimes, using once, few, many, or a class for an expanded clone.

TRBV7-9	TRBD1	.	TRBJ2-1	CSSSAQTRGPNYNEQFF	TGTTCCAGCAGCGCTCAGACGAGGGGGCCGAACTACAATGAGCAGTTCTTC
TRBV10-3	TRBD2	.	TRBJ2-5	CAISEGDGRATETQYF	TGTGCCATCAGTGAGGGGGACGGGAGGGCGACGGAGACCCAGTACTTC
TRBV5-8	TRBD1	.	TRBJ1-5	CASSGRTGGAGNQPQHF	TGTGCCAGCAGCGGCCGGACAGGGGGCGCGGGCAATCAGCCCCAGCATTTT
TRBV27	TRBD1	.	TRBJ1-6	CASSLKGAGNSPLHF	TGTGCCAGCAGTTTAAAGGGGGCCGGGAATTCACCCCTCCACTTT
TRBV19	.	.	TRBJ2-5	CASSTHGQPRSPINQYF	TGTGCCAGTAGTACCCACGGACAGCCCCGGTCCCCAATTAATCAGTACTTC
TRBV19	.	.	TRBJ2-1	CASSRDTFYNEQFF	TGTGCCAGTAGTCGCGACACATTCTACAATGAGCAGTTCTTC
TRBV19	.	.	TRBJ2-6	CASSTRQSGANVLTF	TGTGCCAGTAGTACAAGACAGAGCGGGGCCAACGTCCTGACTTTC
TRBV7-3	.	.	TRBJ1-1	CASSLNPPGKENTEAFF	TGTGCCAGCAGCTTAAACCCCCCAGGGAAGGAGAACACTGAAGCTTTCTTT
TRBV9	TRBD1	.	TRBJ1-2	CASSVAGGYGYTF	TGTGCCAGCAGCGTAGCAGGGGGCTATGGCTACACCTTC
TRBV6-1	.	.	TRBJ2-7	CASRVDYFSYEQYF	TGTGCCAGCAGAGTGGACTATTTCTCCTACGAGCAGTACTTC
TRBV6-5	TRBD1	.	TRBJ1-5	CASSRGGGQPQHF	TGTGCCAGCAGTCGAGGGGGCGGGCAGCCCCAGCATTTT
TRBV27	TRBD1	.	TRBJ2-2	CASSRTGVYGELFF	TGTGCCAGCAGTCGGACAGGGGTTTACGGGGAGCTGTTTTTT
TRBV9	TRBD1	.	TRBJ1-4	CASSAGTVATNEKLFF	TGTGCCAGCAGCGCCGGGACAGTTGCAACTAATGAAAAACTGTTTTTT
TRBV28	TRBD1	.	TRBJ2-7	CASSYLIRDRVLGQYF	TGTGCCAGCAGTTACCTAATCCGGGACAGGGTATTAGGGCAGTACTTC
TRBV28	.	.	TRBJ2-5	CASSFERWAQYF	TGTGCCAGCAGTTTCGAGCGGTGGGCCCAGTACTTC
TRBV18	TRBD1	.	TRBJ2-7	CASSTGPGQGARNEQYF	TGTGCCAGCTCAACGGGACCGGGACAGGGGGCGAGGAACGAGCAGTACTTC
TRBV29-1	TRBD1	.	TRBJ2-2	CSATGTVDTGELFF	TGCAGCGCTACCGGGACAGTCGACACCGGGGAGCTGTTTTTT
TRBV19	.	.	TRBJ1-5	CASIPAGWSNQPQHF	TGTGCCAGTATCCCTGCGGGTTGGAGCAATCAGCCCCAGCATTTT
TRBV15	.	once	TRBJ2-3	CATSRDRQGTQYF	TGTGCCACCAGCAGAGATCGGCAGGGTACGCAGTATTTT
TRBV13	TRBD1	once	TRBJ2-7	CASSLDRQGTYEQYF	TGTGCCAGCAGCTTGGACAGACAGGGGACCTACGAGCAGTACTTC
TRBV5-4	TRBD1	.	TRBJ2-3	CASTQTGGVTDTQYF	TGTGCCAGCACGCAGACAGGGGGTGTAACAGATACGCAGTATTTT
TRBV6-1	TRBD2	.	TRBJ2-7	CASSGLAGGPYEQYF	TGTGCCAGCAGTGGTCTAGCGGGAGGACCCTACGAGCAGTACTTC
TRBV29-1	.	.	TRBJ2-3	CSVGLSTDTQYF	TGCAGCGTGGGCCTTAGCACAGATACGCAGTATTTT
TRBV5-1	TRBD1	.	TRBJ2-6	CASRGQGLSGANVLTF	TGCGCCAGCAGAGGACAGGGCCTCTCTGGGGCCAACGTCCTGACTTTC
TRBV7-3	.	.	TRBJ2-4	CASSLARAGKNIQYF	TGTGCCAGCAGCCTGGCCCGGGCGGGCAAAAACATTCAGTACTTC
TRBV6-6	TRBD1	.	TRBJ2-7	CASSYPRHRGPTEYF	TGTGCCAGCAGTTATCCCCGCCACAGGGGGCCCACGGAGTACTTC
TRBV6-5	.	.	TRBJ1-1	CASTPPGNTEAFF	TGTGCCAGCACCCCCCCCGGGAACACTGAAGCTTTCTTT
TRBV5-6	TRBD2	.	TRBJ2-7	CASSRTSGTYEQYF	TGTGCCAGCAGCAGGACTAGCGGAACCTACGAGCAGTACTTC
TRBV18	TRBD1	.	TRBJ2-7	CASSPLGQLSSYEQYF	TGTGCCAGCTCACCACTGGGACAGCTGAGCTCCTACGAGCAGTACTTC
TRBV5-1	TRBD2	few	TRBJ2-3	CASSHGGSGLPTDTQYF	TGCGCCAGCAGCCACGGGGGTAGCGGGCTCCCCACAGATACGCAGTATTTT
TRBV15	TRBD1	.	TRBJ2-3	CATSLTLTGAGTDTQYF	TGTGCCACCAGCTTAACCCTAACAGGGGCGGGCACAGATACGCAGTATTTT
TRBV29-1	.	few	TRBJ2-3	CSLEVEGGTDTQYF	TGCAGCCTCGAGGTAGAGGGGGGCACAGATACGCAGTATTTT
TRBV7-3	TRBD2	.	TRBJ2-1	CASSLVAGGNNEQFF	TGTGCCAGCAGCTTAGTAGCGGGAGGAAACAATGAGCAGTTCTTC
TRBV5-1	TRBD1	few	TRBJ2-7	CASSLGQGSSYEQYF	TGCGCCAGCAGCCTGGGACAGGGGAGTTCCTACGAGCAGTACTTC
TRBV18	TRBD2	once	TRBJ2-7	CASSPLSSGRADEQYF	TGTGCCAGCTCACCACTGTCTAGCGGGAGGGCCGACGAGCAGTACTTC
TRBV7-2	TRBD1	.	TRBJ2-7	CASSLDRARHYEQYF	TGTGCCAGCAGCCTGGACAGGGCGCGCCATTACGAGCAGTACTTC
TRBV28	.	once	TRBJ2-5	CASSLPGLRSETQYF	TGTGCCAGCAGTTTACCGGGACTCCGATCAGAGACCCAGTACTTC
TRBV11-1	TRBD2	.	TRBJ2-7	CASSFSGNNGEQYF	TGTGCCAGCAGCTTTAGCGGGAACAACGGGGAGCAGTACTTC
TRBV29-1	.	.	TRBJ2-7	CSVEVETGYEQYF	TGCAGCGTTGAGGTTGAGACGGGCTACGAGCAGTACTTC
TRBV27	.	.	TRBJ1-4	CASSTYQGTAEKLFF	TGTGCCAGCAGCACCTATCAGGGGACGGCTGAAAAACTGTTTTTT
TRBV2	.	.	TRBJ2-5	CASGGETQYF	TGTGCCAGCGGAGGAGAGACCCAGTACTTC
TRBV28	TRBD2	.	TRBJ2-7	CASSLGASGRSEQYF	TGTGCCAGCAGTTTAGGAGCTAGCGGGAGGAGCGAGCAGTACTTC
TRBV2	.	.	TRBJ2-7	CASSERRQYF	TGTGCCAGCAGTGAAAGGAGGCAGTACTTC
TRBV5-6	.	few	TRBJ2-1	CASSSGVGDEQFF	TGTGCCAGCAGCTCCGGGGTAGGCGATGAGCAGTTCTTC
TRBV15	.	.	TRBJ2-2	CATSRGTSSNTGELFF	TGTGCCACCAGCAGAGGAACTAGTTCGAACACCGGGGAGCTGTTTTTT
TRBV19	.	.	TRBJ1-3	CASAPGTGNTIYF	TGTGCCAGTGCCCCGGGGACTGGAAACACCATATATTTT
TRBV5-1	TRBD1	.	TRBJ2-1	CASSPFGTGHNEQFF	TGCGCCAGCAGCCCCTTCGGGACAGGGCACAATGAGCAGTTCTTC
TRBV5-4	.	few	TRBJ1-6	CASSWDIHNSPLHF	TGTGCCAGCAGCTGGGACATCCATAATTCACCCCTCCACTTT
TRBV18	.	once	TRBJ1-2	CASSSPGANYGYTF	TGTGCCAGCTCCTCCCCGGGGGCTAACTATGGCTACACCTTC
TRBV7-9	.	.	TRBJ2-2	CASSLVQITGELFF	TGTGCCAGCAGCTTAGTTCAGATCACCGGGGAGCTGTTTTTT
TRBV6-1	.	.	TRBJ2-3	CASRSGGPTDTQYF	TGTGCCAGCAGGTCCGGGGGACCCACAGATACGCAGTATTTT
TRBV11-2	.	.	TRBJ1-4	CASSLDQAAEKLFF	TGTGCCAGCAGCCTAGATCAGGCAGCTGAAAAACTGTTTTTT
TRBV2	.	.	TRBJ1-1	CASRGLQGTEAFF	TGTGCCAGCAGGGGGCTACAGGGAACTGAGGCTTTCTTT
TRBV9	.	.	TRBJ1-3	CASSATSPGDPTGNTIYF	TGTGCCAGCAGCGCGACGTCTCCGGGAGACCCTACGGGAAACACCATATATTTT
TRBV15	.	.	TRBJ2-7	CATSRDRLAYEQYF	TGTGCCACCAGCAGAGATCGGCTAGCCTACGAGCAGTACTTC
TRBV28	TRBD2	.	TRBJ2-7	CASSLAGGRSYEQYF	TGTGCCAGCAGTCTAGCGGGAGGACGCTCCTACGAGCAGTACTTC
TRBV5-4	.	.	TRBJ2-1	CASSVGGSNNEQFF	TGTGCCAGCAGCGTGGGAGGCTCTAACAATGAGCAGTTCTTC
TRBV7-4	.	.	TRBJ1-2	CASSPVRGADGYTF	TGTGCCAGCAGCCCAGTTCGGGGGGCGGATGGCTACACCTTC
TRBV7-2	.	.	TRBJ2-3	CASSSRGGADTQYF	TGTGCCAGCAGCTCCCGAGGGGGGGCAGATACGCAGTATTTT